What follows are 27 T cell receptor beta chains derived from one specimen sequenced in a study of CD8+CD57+ T cells in acquired aplastic anemia. CDR3 and TCR beta VDJ profiling relied on genomic DNA as the template. Via MiXCR, TCRdb re-called the reads, giving one row per CDR3 protein. The sample records 350,000 to 450,000 distinct CDR3 sequences, about two thirds being singletons. Sequences were obtained from sorted CD4+, CD8+, or CD8+CD57+ T cells (not recorded which) from PBMCs. The receptors here all came from a human donor in good health, serving as a control.

DNA for the CDR3: TGTGCCAGCAGCTTAGCCCGGCTGCGGGAGACCCAGTACTCACCCCTCCACTTT. This sequence encodes CASSLARLRETQYSPLHF. This chain uses TRBV7-6 with TRBJ1-6; D gene unclear. In germline, CDR1 is SGHVS, CDR2 FNYEAQ. There are 18 residues in the CDR3. The V and J ends lost 0 bases and 10 bases respectively, with 22 bases between them.

The chain joins TRBV12-3 or TRBV12-4 to TRBJ2-1, with a weak D call TRBD1 (6 bases). The CDR3 is 15 amino acids. Trimming left V 1 base short and J 4 bases short, with 11 bases between. The DNA for the CDR3 is TGTGCCAGCAGTTTAGTGTACGGACAGTACAATGAGCAGTTCTTC. Protein: CASSLVYGQYNEQFF.

This clonotype appeared many times. This is likely a read error, given that the CDR3 carries no conserved phenylalanine or tryptophan at its end. J is TRBJ2-1 and V is TRBV7-2; D is ambiguous. V was clipped by 11 bases and J by 0 bases, with 17 bases between them. The CDR3 totals 15 residues. The germline V gene encodes CDR1 SGHTA and CDR2 FQGNSA. The CDR3 region is CARDILRGSYNEQFL. CDR3 in DNA: TGTGCCCGAGACATACTCCGAGGCTCCTACAATGAGCAGTTCCTC.

Comments on this clonotype: It is likely a read error, because the conserved phenylalanine at the end of the CDR3 is missing. It is unclear where the CDR3 begins or ends on the DNA, so no DNA is shown, and the CDR3 is as TCRdb lists it. This chain's CDR3 is CASRLGPRMEHHI. V gene TRBV7-8 combines with J gene TRBJ1-1; the DNA was not used to check the table's D call, TRBD1. The CDR3 is made up of 13 amino acids, end residues included. Germline lookup yields CDR1 SGHVS and CDR2 FQNEAQ.

This clonotype showed up many times. The chain recombines TRBV7-2 with TRBJ2-3; the match to TRBD2 covers 11 bases. The J segment lost 6 bases and the V segment lost 1 base, leaving 3 bases of the junction unmatched. The CDR3 extends over 15 amino acids. Germline assignment: CDR1 SGHTA and CDR2 FQGNSA. Here the CDR3 DNA reads TGTGCCAGCAGCTTAGTTAGCGGGGGGGCGGATACGCAGTATTTT. Translated, it gives CASSLVSGGADTQYF.

The genes are TRBV5-5 and TRBJ1-1; D not resolved. Germline CDR1 and CDR2: SGHKS and YYEKEE (reference sequence). This CDR3 is 14 amino acids long. The ends were cut back, 3 bases at V and 0 bases at J, with 9 bases in the middle. The CDR3 protein is CASSSGGMNTEAFF. The CDR3 DNA sequence: TGTGCCAGCAGCTCAGGTGGGATGAACACTGAAGCTTTCTTT.

About this clonotype: A much bigger clone sits one base away, suggesting this may be a read error. The V call is TRBV19, the J call TRBJ1-1, with D hard to call. Germline CDR1 LNHDA, CDR2 SQIVND (reference sequence). This CDR3 contains 12 residues. The CDR3 spells CANSIRASEAFF. The CDR3 nucleotides read TGTGCCAATAGTATCCGAGCCTCTGAAGCTTTCTTT.

V gene TRBV12-3 or TRBV12-4 combines with J gene TRBJ2-7, with 8 bases fitting TRBD1. The length of the CDR3 is 12 residues. Trimming took 9 bases from V and 3 from J; bases not matched to a gene: 4. In DNA form, the CDR3 reads TGTGCCAGGCGGACAGGGTACTACGAGCAGTACTTC. It is translated as CARRTGYYEQYF.

Concerning this clonotype itself: One end of the junction fails to match germline, which may point to a read error. This chain uses TRBV10-3 with TRBJ2-1; 9 bases are shared with TRBD2. CDR1 and CDR2 (germline): ENHRY, SYGVKD. The CDR3 runs 11 residues. The CDR3 coding sequence is TGTGCCATCAGTGATGGGGCTAGCGGGGTCTTC. Its translation: CAISDGASGVF.

This clonotype was seen once. CDR3 amino acids: CASRPARHSYEQYF. The DNA for the CDR3 is TGTGCCAGCAGGCCAGCTAGGCACTCCTACGAGCAGTACTTC. The V gene is TRBV7-3, the J gene TRBJ2-7; D gene unclear. V lost 6 bases and J 0 bases, leaving 12 bases between the germline ends. This CDR3 spans 14 amino acids. Germline V CDR1 and CDR2: SGHTA, FQGTGA.

This clonotype was recorded a few times. One end of the junction is discordant with germline, which a read error may explain. This chain uses TRBV5-6 with TRBJ2-4; D possibly corresponds to TRBD2 (5 bases). This CDR3 is built from 16 residues. The V gene's germline CDR1 is SGHDT and CDR2 YYEEEE. The CDR3 loop is CASSYKRRIAKSIQYF. The CDR3 bases are TGTGCCAGCAGCTATAAGCGGAGGATAGCCAAAAGCATTCAGTACTTC.

This clonotype was seen a handful of times. DNA for the CDR3: TGCAGTGCTAGAGATCTGGCGGGAGGGCCCTACGAGCAGTACTTC. Translated, it gives CSARDLAGGPYEQYF. J is TRBJ2-7 and V is TRBV20-1; TRBD2 agrees at 9 bases. CDR3 length: 15 residues. Unmatched junction bases numbered 5, after V lost 0 bases and J lost 2 bases. Germline CDR1 DFQATT, CDR2 SNEGSKA (reference sequence).

The chain is built from TRBV20-1 and TRBJ2-7; D may be TRBD1 (6 bases). This CDR3 is 13 amino acids long. Trimming took 1 base from V and 1 from J, leaving 8 bases between them. Per the germline V gene, CDR1 is DFQATT and CDR2 is SNEGSKA (reference sequence). Here the CDR3 reads CSARGDTSYEQYF. In nucleotides, the CDR3 is TGCAGTGCTAGAGGGGACACTTCCTACGAGCAGTACTTC.

V usage is TRBV9 and J usage is TRBJ1-6, with D tentatively TRBD1 (5 bases). This CDR3 is 15 amino acids long. Germline CDR1 reads SGDLS; CDR2 reads YYNGEE. Trimming shortened V by 4 bases and J by 16 bases, and 24 bases separated the two germline ends. CDR3 bases: TGTGCCAGCAGCCGAGTGGCAGGGAAGTGTTCACGGCTCCACTTT. Its protein is CASSRVAGKCSRLHF.

This clonotype has at least ten counts. J is TRBJ1-1 and V is TRBV6-6, with TRBD1 identical over 7 bases. Trimming at V came to 6 bases and at J to 3 bases, leaving 10 bases not matched to a gene. Per the germline V gene, CDR1 is MNHNY and CDR2 is SVGAGI (reference sequence). The CDR3 spans 15 residues. The DNA of the CDR3 is TGTGCCAGCAGAGCCCGGCGAGGGGGCGACACTGAAGCTTTCTTT. Amino acids: CASRARRGGDTEAFF.

On this clonotype: The DNA is omitted, as the CDR3 cannot be located on it reliably, and the CDR3 follows TCRdb's listing. CDR3 amino acids: CASSVGAADYGYTFGF. The genes are TRBV2 and TRBJ1-6. The CDR3 is 16 amino acids in total, end residues counted. Looked up from germline, CDR1 is SNHLY and CDR2 is FYNNEI.

Comments on this clonotype: A clone one base away is much larger, so this may be a read error. The rearrangement joins TRBV27 to TRBJ1-1, with D maybe TRBD1 (6 bases). The V end lost 7 bases, the J end lost 5 bases, and 17 bases lay between the germline ends. The CDR3 totals 14 residues. Germline CDR1 is MNHEY and CDR2 is SMNVEV (reference sequence). The CDR3 coding sequence is TGTGCCAGCAATTTGGACAGATCGAGGACTGAAGCTTTCTTT. This encodes CASNLDRSRTEAFF.

The chain couples TRBV19 to TRBJ2-2; D may be TRBD2 (6 bases). CDR3 length: 15 residues. CDR1 and CDR2 from the germline V gene are LNHDA and SQIVND (reference sequence). The V end was cut by 9 bases, the J end by 15 bases, with 29 bases between. The CDR3 is CASTRQGGLTEDLFF. In nucleotides, the CDR3 is TGTGCCAGCACCCGGCAGGGAGGTCTGACCGAGGATTTGTTTTTT.

This clonotype was observed a single time. The genes are TRBV2 and TRBJ2-2; D is uncertain. V lost 5 bases to trimming and J lost 1 base, with 8 bases between them. CDR1 SNHLY and CDR2 FYNNEI come from the germline V gene. This CDR3 has 14 residues. The CDR3 nucleotides are TGTGCCAGCAGTTTGACCGGGAACACCGGGGAGCTGTTTTTT. Translation gives CASSLTGNTGELFF. The variable domain in full, completed from reference TRBV2 and TRBJ2-2, reads EPEVTQTPSHQVTQMGQEVILRCVPISNHLYFYWYRQILGQKVEFLVSFYNNEISEKSEIFDDQFSVERPDGSNFTLKIRSTKLEDSAMYFCASSLTGNTGELFFGEGSRLTVL.

This clonotype was observed a handful of times. V usage is TRBV12-3 or TRBV12-4 and J usage is TRBJ2-5; 8 bases align to TRBD1. The CDR3 spans 13 residues. The ends lost 6 bases at V and 5 bases at J; junction bases unmatched: 5. Here the CDR3 reads CASSQGDRETQYF. DNA of the CDR3: TGTGCCAGCAGCCAGGGGGACAGGGAGACCCAGTACTTC.

The gene calls are TRBV19 and TRBJ1-2; no reliable D call. V lost 0 bases, J lost 8 bases, and 16 bases lay in between. The CDR3 consists of 15 residues. Germline CDR1 LNHDA, CDR2 SQIVND (reference sequence). The CDR3, as DNA: TGTGCCAGTAGTATAGATTTCGACGGGGTCTACGGCTACACCTTC. This gives the protein CASSIDFDGVYGYTF.

For this clonotype: This likely comes from a read error, as the CDR3 has no conserved phenylalanine or tryptophan at its end. The rearrangement uses TRBV9 and TRBJ1-3, with D uncertain. This CDR3 is built from 16 residues. The V gene lost 4 bases and the J gene lost 0 bases, with 14 bases spanning the gap. Germline V lookup: CDR1 SGDLS, CDR2 YYNGEE. The CDR3 sequence: CASSLVSSLSGNTIYL. The CDR3 DNA reads as TGTGCCAGCAGCTTGGTGTCGTCGCTCTCTGGAAACACCATATATCTT.

About this clonotype: The junction shows a germline mismatch at one end, possibly a read error. This chain connects TRBV5-1 to TRBJ2-7; D call uncertain. The CDR3 consists of 11 residues. Germline V gene lookup returns CDR1 SGHRS and CDR2 YFSETQ. CDR3 coding DNA: TGCGCCAGCAGCCCGAGTCTCGAGCAGTGCTTC. Its translation is CASSPSLEQCF.

The J gene is TRBJ1-3, the V gene TRBV7-6; D remains unclear. V lost 1 base and J 16 bases, leaving 23 bases between the germline ends. Germline V gene data show CDR1 as SGHVS and CDR2 as FNYEAQ. The length of the CDR3 is 15 residues. CDR3 protein: CASSLDSRTSTYEYF. The CDR3 bases are TGTGCCAGCAGCTTAGATAGTCGGACGAGCACCTACGAGTATTTT.

As regards this clonotype: The CDR3 carries no conserved terminal phenylalanine or tryptophan, so it likely arises from a read error. The chain is built from TRBV2 and TRBJ2-1, with 9 bases that match TRBD1. Judging by the DNA end, TRBJ2-7 fits better; the J call may be wrong. CDR1 is SNHLY and CDR2 is FYNNEI in the germline V gene. CDR3 length equals 15 residues. This CDR3 is CASSSRTGEKNVQYY. CDR3 coding DNA: TGTGCCAGCAGCTCCCGGACAGGGGAGAAAAATGTACAGTACTAC.

The J gene is TRBJ2-5, the V gene TRBV29-1; 14 nucleotides align to TRBD2. This CDR3 spans 18 amino acids. From germline, CDR1 is SQVTM and CDR2 ANQGSEA. After removal of 4 bases from V and 2 bases from J, the junction contained 12 bases not matched to a gene. Written as DNA, the CDR3 is TGCAGCGTTGTAGATGGGGGACTAGCGGGGGAGAATCAAGAGACCCAGTACTTC. Its translation is CSVVDGGLAGENQETQYF.

The chain links TRBV7-2 to TRBJ1-2, with D possibly being TRBD1 (5 bases). Deletions cut 11 bases from V and 3 bases from J, with 13 bases between. The germline gives CDR1 SGHTA, CDR2 FQGNSA. The CDR3 consists of 12 residues. Here the CDR3 reads CAWSQQDYGYTF. The CDR3 DNA reads as TGTGCCTGGAGTCAACAGGACTATGGCTACACCTTC.